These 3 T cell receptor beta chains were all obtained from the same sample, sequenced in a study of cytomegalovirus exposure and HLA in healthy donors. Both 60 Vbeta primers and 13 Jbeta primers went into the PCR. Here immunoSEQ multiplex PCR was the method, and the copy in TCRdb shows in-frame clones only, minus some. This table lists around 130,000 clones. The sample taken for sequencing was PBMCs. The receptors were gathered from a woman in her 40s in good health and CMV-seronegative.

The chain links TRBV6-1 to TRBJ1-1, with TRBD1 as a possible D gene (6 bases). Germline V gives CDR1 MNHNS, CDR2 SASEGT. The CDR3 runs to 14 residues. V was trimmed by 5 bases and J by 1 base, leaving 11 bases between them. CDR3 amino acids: CASSPLDRNTEAFF. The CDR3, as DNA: TGTGCCAGCAGTCCCTTGGACAGGAACACTGAAGCTTTCTTT.

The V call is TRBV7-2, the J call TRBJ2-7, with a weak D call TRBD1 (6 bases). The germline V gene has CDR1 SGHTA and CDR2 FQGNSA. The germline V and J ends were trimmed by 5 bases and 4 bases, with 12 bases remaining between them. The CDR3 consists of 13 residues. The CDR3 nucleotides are TGTGCCAGCAGCCCCGAACAGGGTTACGAGCAGTACTTC. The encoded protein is CASSPEQGYEQYF.

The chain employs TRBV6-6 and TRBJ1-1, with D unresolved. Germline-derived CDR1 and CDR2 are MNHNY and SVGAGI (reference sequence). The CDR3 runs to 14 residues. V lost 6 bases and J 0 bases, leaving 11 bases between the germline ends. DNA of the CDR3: TGTGCCAGCAGACCAACAGAGTTGAACACTGAAGCTTTCTTT. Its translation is CASRPTELNTEAFF.